These 18 T cell receptor beta chains originate from one sample sequenced in a study of T cell responses to AZD1222 COVID-19 vaccine. The assay was immunoSEQ multiplex PCR, and TCRdb's table has in-frame clones only and misses some. The sample lists 130,000 to 150,000 clones, approximately 89% occurring once. The sample in question was peripheral blood, obtained on day 0 of AZD1222 vaccination. The receptors were gathered from an adult in good health.

V is TRBV9 and J is TRBJ1-3, with TRBD1 as a possible D gene (5 bases). V lost 0 bases and J lost 2, with 18 bases in between. Per the germline V gene, CDR1 is SGDLS and CDR2 is YYNGEE. This CDR3 has 18 amino acids. CDR3: CASSVAGLGRGTGNTIYF. CDR3 sequence (DNA): TGTGCCAGCAGCGTAGCTGGCTTGGGACGAGGAACTGGAAACACCATATATTTT. The whole variable domain, filled in from reference TRBV9 and TRBJ1-3, reads DSGVTQTPKHLITATGQRVTLRCSPRSGDLSVYWYQQSLDQGLQFLIQYYNGEERAKGNILERFSAQQFPDLHSELNLSSLELGDSALYFCASSVAGLGRGTGNTIYFGEGSWLTVV.

This sequence joins TRBV24-1 and TRBJ1-2; D may be TRBD1 (5 bases). CDR3 length equals 14 residues. Germline lookup yields CDR1 KGHDR and CDR2 SFDVKD. Trimming removed 2 bases from V and 4 bases from J, with 10 bases in between. The CDR3 protein is CATSDSGPLYGYTF. DNA for the CDR3: TGTGCCACCAGTGATTCGGGACCTCTCTATGGCTACACCTTC.

The rearrangement uses TRBV3-1 (or the pseudogene TRBV3-2) and TRBJ1-2; 7 bases align to TRBD1. The ends lost 4 bases at V and 2 bases at J; junction bases unmatched: 4. The CDR3 is 14 amino acids. Germline V gene sequence: CDR1 LGHDT, CDR2 YNNKEL (reference sequence). The CDR3 loop is CASSLVQGNYGYTF. The CDR3 DNA sequence: TGTGCCAGCAGCCTCGTACAGGGGAACTATGGCTACACCTTC.

The chain recombines TRBV29-1 with TRBJ2-3; 8 positions match TRBD2. CDR1 SQVTM and CDR2 ANQGSEA come from the germline V gene. The CDR3 has 12 residues. The CDR3 DNA reads TGCACCCGGGGGGGGGCCGGAGATACGCAGTATTTT. Its translation: CTRGGAGDTQYF.

The chain joins TRBV6-5 to TRBJ1-4, with D possibly TRBD1 on 6 matching bases. V shed 2 bases and J shed 4 bases, with 14 bases lying between them. This CDR3 is built from 16 residues. Germline V gene lookup returns CDR1 MNHEY and CDR2 SVGAGI. The CDR3 here is CASSYAQQGHNEKLFF. The CDR3, as DNA: TGTGCCAGCAGTTACGCTCAACAGGGCCATAATGAAAAACTGTTTTTT.

This clone occurred a few times. The chain recombines TRBV6-6 with TRBJ1-1; 9 bases are a match to TRBD1. With 4 bases clipped from V and 6 bases from J, the junction kept 6 bases outside the gene matches. The CDR3 length is 14 residues. The germline V gene encodes CDR1 MNHNY and CDR2 SVGAGI (reference sequence). DNA of the CDR3: TGTGCCAGCAGTTCGCGGACAGGGGTCGCTGAAGCTTTCTTT. Translated: CASSSRTGVAEAFF.

The rearrangement uses TRBV11-3 and TRBJ2-2; TRBD2 matches at 10 bases. Germline V gives CDR1 SGHNT, CDR2 YENEEA. V lost 1 base, J lost 4 bases, and 0 bases stayed unmatched. The CDR3 length is 15 residues. CDR3 nucleotides: TGTGCCAGCAGCTTAGGACTAGCGGGCACCGGGGAGCTGTTTTTT. This sequence encodes CASSLGLAGTGELFF. The variable domain in full, completed from reference TRBV11-3 and TRBJ2-2, reads EAGVVQSPRYKIIEKKQPVAFWCNPISGHNTLYWYLQNLGQGPELLIRYENEEAVDDSQLPKDRFSAERLKGVDSTLKIQPAELGDSAVYLCASSLGLAGTGELFFGEGSRLTVL.

This clone has more than one count but fewer than ten. The chain employs TRBV9 and TRBJ1-5; a weak D match, TRBD1 (5 bases). There are 13 residues in the CDR3. Per the germline V gene, CDR1 is SGDLS and CDR2 is YYNGEE. V was trimmed by 3 bases and J by 9 bases, leaving 13 bases between them. The CDR3: CASSARTGGPQHF. The DNA for the CDR3 is TGTGCCAGCAGCGCTCGAACGGGGGGGCCCCAGCATTTT.

The genes are TRBV5-5 and TRBJ2-2; 10 bases agree with TRBD2. Germline CDR1 SGHKS, CDR2 YYEKEE (reference sequence). The CDR3 spans 17 residues. With 0 bases clipped from V and 2 bases from J, the junction kept 4 bases outside the gene matches. The CDR3 region is CASSLGLAGGNTGELFF. CDR3 bases: TGTGCCAGCAGCTTGGGATTAGCGGGGGGTAACACCGGGGAGCTGTTTTTT.

The CDR3 sequence: CASSLSGGTSTDTQYF. As DNA, the CDR3 is TGTGCCAGCAGCTTAAGCGGGGGAACAAGCACAGATACGCAGTATTTT. The rearrangement links TRBV11-2 to TRBJ2-3; 8 bases are a match to TRBD2. CDR3 size: 16 residues. Losses at the gene ends were 2 bases for V and 0 bases for J; bases not matched to a gene: 4. The germline V gene has CDR1 SGHAT and CDR2 FQNNGV.

This clone was seen just once. The rearrangement links TRBV6-5 to TRBJ2-2, with a tentative D call TRBD2 (7 bases). Germline CDR1 MNHEY, CDR2 SVGAGI. Between the trimmed V and J ends, which lost 2 bases and 4 bases, there was a span of 11 bases. CDR3 length: 15 residues. The CDR3 here is CASSYGGGVTGELFF. The DNA for the CDR3 is TGTGCCAGCAGTTACGGGGGGGGCGTCACCGGGGAGCTGTTTTTT.

The chain joins TRBV7-8 to TRBJ1-2; 11 bases line up with TRBD1. Per germline, CDR1 SGHVS and CDR2 FQNEAQ. The J segment lost 8 bases and the V segment lost 5 bases, leaving 13 bases of the junction unmatched. The CDR3 is made up of 16 amino acids. The CDR3 nucleotides are TGTGCCAGCAGCCGAGCCTCACCCCGGGACAGGGGGGGCTACACCTTC. Protein product: CASSRASPRDRGGYTF.

On this clone itself: One end of the junction varies from germline; a read error may be responsible. V and J are TRBV7-3 and TRBJ1-2; D remains ambiguous. Germline values: CDR1 SGHTA, CDR2 FQGTGA. This CDR3 region has 11 residues. The CDR3 here is CASSLTGRGPF. In DNA, the CDR3 is TGTGCCAGCAGCTTAACAGGACGTGGGCCCTTC. The full variable domain, with the rest looked up from reference TRBV7-3 and TRBJ1-2, is GAGVSQTPSNKVTEKGKYVELRCDPISGHTALYWYRQSLGQGPEFLIYFQGTGAADDSGLPNDRFFAVRPEGSVSTLKIQRTERGDSAVYLCASSLTGRGPFGSGTRLTVV.

The chain recombines TRBV18 with TRBJ1-2; no firm D call. Germline CDR1 and CDR2: KGHSH and LQKENI. The CDR3 is made up of 14 amino acids. Between the trimmed V and J ends, which lost 0 bases and 4 bases, there was a span of 9 bases. CDR3 residues: CASSPPTDAYGYTF. The CDR3 nucleotides are TGTGCCAGCTCACCACCAACGGACGCCTATGGCTACACCTTC.

This clone was counted a few times. This sequence joins TRBV5-6 and TRBJ1-2; 7 nucleotides agree with TRBD1. The CDR3 loop spans 13 amino acids. Per the germline V gene, CDR1 is SGHDT and CDR2 is YYEEEE. Trimming took 5 bases from V and 7 from J; bases not matched to a gene: 8. The CDR3 spells CASSFQQGSGYTF. The CDR3 coding sequence is TGTGCCAGCAGTTTCCAACAGGGGTCTGGCTACACCTTC. Based on the CDR3 plus reference TRBV5-6 and TRBJ1-2, the full variable domain is DAGVTQSPTHLIKTRGQQVTLRCSPKSGHDTVSWYQQALGQGPQFIFQYYEEEERQRGNFPDRFSGHQFPNYSSELNVNALLLGDSALYLCASSFQQGSGYTFGSGTRLTVV.

The chain couples TRBV2 to TRBJ2-7; possibly TRBD1 or TRBD2 for D (7 bases each). This CDR3 contains 15 residues. The V end was cut by 4 bases, the J end by 3 bases, with 16 bases between. The V gene's germline CDR1 is SNHLY and CDR2 FYNNEI. The CDR3 DNA follows: TGTGCCAGCAGTGTGAGGGGGCGGGGGAGCTACGAGCAGTACTTC. Its protein product is CASSVRGRGSYEQYF. Full variable domain (missing parts from reference TRBV2 and TRBJ2-7): EPEVTQTPSHQVTQMGQEVILRCVPISNHLYFYWYRQILGQKVEFLVSFYNNEISEKSEIFDDQFSVERPDGSNFTLKIRSTKLEDSAMYFCASSVRGRGSYEQYFGPGTRLTVT.

The CDR3 bases are TGTGCCAGCAGCTTAAGGACAGGGGACACCGGGGAGCTGTTTTTT. Its translation is CASSLRTGDTGELFF. The V gene is TRBV7-2, the J gene TRBJ2-2, with 9 bases fitting TRBD1. This CDR3 spans 15 amino acids. Germline V gives CDR1 SGHTA, CDR2 FQGNSA. J lost 3 bases, V lost 2 bases, and 1 base had no gene match.

The V call is TRBV7-2, the J call TRBJ1-2, with unresolved D. CDR1 and CDR2 from the germline V gene are SGHTA and FQGNSA. V was pared by 0 bases and J by 9 bases, with 11 bases between. This CDR3 is 13 amino acids long. The DNA for the CDR3 is TGTGCCAGCAGCTTAGCCAGCCGCCAGCGCTACACCTTC. This gives the protein CASSLASRQRYTF.